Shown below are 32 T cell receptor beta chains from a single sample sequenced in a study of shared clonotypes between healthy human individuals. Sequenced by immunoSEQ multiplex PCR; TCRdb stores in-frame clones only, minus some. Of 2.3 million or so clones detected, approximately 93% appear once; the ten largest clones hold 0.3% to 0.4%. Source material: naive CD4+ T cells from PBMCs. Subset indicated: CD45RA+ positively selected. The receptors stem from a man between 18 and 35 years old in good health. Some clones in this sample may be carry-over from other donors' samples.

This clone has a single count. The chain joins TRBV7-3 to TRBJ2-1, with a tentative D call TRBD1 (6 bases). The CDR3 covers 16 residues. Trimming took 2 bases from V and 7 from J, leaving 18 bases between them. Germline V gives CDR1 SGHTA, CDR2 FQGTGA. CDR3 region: CASSLSTDTRGNEQFF. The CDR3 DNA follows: TGTGCCAGCAGCTTATCAACGGATACCAGGGGAAATGAGCAGTTCTTC. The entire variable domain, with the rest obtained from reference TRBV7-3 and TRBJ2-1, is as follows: GAGVSQTPSNKVTEKGKYVELRCDPISGHTALYWYRQSLGQGPEFLIYFQGTGAADDSGLPNDRFFAVRPEGSVSTLKIQRTERGDSAVYLCASSLSTDTRGNEQFFGPGTRLTVL.

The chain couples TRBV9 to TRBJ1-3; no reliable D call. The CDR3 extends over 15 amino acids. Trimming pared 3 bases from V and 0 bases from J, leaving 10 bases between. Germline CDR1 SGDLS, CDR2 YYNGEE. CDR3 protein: CASSGRVTSGNTIYF. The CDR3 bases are TGTGCCAGCAGCGGTCGCGTCACCTCTGGAAACACCATATATTTT.

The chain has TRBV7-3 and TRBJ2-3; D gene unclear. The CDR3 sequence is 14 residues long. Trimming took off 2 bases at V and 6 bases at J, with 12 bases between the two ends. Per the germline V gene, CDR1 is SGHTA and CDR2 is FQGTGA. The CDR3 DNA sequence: TGTGCCAGCAGCTTAGGTGGGGTCTACGATACGCAGTATTTT. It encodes CASSLGGVYDTQYF.

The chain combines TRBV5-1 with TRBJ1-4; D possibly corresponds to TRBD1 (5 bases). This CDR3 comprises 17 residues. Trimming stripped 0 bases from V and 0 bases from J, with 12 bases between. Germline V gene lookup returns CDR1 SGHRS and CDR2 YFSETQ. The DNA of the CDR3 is TGCGCCAGCAGCTTGGGTCCTCTGGGGGCAACTAATGAAAAACTGTTTTTT. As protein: CASSLGPLGATNEKLFF.

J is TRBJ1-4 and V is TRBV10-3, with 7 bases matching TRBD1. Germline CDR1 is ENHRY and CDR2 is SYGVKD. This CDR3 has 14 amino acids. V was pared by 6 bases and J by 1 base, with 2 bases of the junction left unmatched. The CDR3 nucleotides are TGTGCCATCAGGCGACAGGGAACTAATGAAAAACTGTTTTTT. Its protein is CAIRRQGTNEKLFF.

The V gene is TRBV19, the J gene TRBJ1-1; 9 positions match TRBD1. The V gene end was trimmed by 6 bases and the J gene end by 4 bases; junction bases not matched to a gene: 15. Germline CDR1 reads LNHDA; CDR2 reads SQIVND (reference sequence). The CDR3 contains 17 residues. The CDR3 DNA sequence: TGTGCCAGTAGCCCGGAAAGGGTAGACAGGGGGAGCACTGAAGCTTTCTTT. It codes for CASSPERVDRGSTEAFF.

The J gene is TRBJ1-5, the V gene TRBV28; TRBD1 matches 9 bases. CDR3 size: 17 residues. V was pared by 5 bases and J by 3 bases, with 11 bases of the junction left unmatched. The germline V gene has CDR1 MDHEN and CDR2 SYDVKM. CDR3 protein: CASSKSPRTGVNQPQHF. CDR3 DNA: TGTGCCAGCAGTAAGAGCCCCCGGACAGGGGTCAATCAGCCCCAGCATTTT.

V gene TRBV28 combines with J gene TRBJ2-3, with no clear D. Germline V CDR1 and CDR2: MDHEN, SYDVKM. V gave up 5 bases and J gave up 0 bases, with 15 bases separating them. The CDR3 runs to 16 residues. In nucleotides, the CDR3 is TGTGCCAGCAGTAACGCGAACGGCAAAAGCACAGATACGCAGTATTTT. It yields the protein CASSNANGKSTDTQYF.

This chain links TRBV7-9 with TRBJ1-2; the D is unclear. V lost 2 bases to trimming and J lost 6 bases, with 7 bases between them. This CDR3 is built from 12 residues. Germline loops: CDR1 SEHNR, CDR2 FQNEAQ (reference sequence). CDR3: CASSLTQDGYTF. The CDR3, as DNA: TGTGCCAGCAGCTTAACTCAGGATGGCTACACCTTC.

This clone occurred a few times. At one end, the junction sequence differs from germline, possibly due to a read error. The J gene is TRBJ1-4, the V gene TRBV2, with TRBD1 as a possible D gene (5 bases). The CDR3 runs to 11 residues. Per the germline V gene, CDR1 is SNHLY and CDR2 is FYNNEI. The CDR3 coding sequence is TGTGCCAGCAGTAAGGAGACAGCCTTGATCTTT. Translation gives CASSKETALIF.

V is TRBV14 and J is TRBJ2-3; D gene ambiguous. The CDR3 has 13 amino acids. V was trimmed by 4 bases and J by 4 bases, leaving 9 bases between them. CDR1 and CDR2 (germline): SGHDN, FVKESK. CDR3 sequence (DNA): TGTGCCAGCAGCCCCTCGTTACCAGATACGCAGTATTTT. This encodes CASSPSLPDTQYF.

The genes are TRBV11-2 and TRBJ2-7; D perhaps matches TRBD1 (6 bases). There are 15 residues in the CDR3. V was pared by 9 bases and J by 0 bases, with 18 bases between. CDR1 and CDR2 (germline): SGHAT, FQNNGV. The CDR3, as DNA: TGTGCCAGTACGCTTGGGGACAACTACTCCTACGAGCAGTACTTC. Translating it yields CASTLGDNYSYEQYF.

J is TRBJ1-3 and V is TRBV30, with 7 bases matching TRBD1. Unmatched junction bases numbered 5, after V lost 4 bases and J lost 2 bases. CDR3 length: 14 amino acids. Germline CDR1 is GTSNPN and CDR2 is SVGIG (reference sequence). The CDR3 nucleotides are TGTGCCTGGACGTCAGACAGGGCTGGAAACACCATATATTTT. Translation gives CAWTSDRAGNTIYF.

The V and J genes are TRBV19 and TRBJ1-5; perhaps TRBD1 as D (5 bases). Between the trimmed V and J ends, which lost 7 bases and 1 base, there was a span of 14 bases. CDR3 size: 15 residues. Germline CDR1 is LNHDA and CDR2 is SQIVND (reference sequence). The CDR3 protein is CASKRGSWSNQPQHF. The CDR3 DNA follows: TGTGCCAGTAAGAGGGGCAGCTGGAGCAATCAGCCCCAGCATTTT.

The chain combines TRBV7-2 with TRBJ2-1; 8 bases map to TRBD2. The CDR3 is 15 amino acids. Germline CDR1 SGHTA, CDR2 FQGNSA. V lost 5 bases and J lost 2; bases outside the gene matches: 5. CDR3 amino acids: CASSPPGGAYNEQFF. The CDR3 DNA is TGTGCCAGCAGCCCCCCCGGGGGGGCCTACAATGAGCAGTTCTTC.

The CDR3 spells CASSLLSGLNTYEQYF. CDR3 nucleotide sequence: TGTGCCAGCAGCTTATTGAGCGGCCTCAATACCTACGAGCAGTACTTC. The gene calls are TRBV7-2 and TRBJ2-7; D may be TRBD2 (5 bases). V dropped 2 bases and J dropped 2 bases, with 16 bases sitting between them. Germline V gene lookup returns CDR1 SGHTA and CDR2 FQGNSA. This CDR3 has 16 amino acids.

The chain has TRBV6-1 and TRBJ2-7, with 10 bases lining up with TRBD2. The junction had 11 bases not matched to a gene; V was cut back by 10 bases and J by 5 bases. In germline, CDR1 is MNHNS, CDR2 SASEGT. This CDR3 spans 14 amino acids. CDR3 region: CATQPPGTSDEQYF. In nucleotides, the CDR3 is TGTGCCACCCAACCTCCCGGGACTAGCGACGAGCAGTACTTC.

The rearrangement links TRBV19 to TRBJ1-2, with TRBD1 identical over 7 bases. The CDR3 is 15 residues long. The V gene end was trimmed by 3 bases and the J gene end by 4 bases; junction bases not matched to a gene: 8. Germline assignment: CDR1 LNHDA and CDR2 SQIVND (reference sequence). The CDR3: CASSIDRVTSYGYTF. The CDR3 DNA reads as TGTGCCAGTAGTATCGACAGGGTGACTAGCTATGGCTACACCTTC.

The CDR3 is CASRPGQGATGELFF. CDR3 bases: TGTGCCAGCAGACCGGGACAGGGGGCAACCGGGGAGCTGTTTTTT. The chain uses TRBV7-9 and TRBJ2-2, with 12 bases fitting TRBD1. Germline loops: CDR1 SEHNR, CDR2 FQNEAQ (reference sequence). The CDR3 has 15 amino acids. Trimming at V came to 6 bases and at J to 5 bases, leaving 4 bases not matched to a gene.

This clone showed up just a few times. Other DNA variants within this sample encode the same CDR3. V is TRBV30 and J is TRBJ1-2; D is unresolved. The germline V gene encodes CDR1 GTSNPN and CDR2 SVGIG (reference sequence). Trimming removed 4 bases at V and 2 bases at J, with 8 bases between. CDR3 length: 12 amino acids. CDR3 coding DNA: TGTGCCTGGAATCGGGGAAACTATGGCTACACCTTC. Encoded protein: CAWNRGNYGYTF.

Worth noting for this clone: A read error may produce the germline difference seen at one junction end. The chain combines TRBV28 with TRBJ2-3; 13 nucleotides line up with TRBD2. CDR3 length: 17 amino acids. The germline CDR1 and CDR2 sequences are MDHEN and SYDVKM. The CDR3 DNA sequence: TGTGCCAGCAGCCCACTAAGACTAGCGGGAGGCACAAATACGCAGTATTTT. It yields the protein CASSPLRLAGGTNTQYF.

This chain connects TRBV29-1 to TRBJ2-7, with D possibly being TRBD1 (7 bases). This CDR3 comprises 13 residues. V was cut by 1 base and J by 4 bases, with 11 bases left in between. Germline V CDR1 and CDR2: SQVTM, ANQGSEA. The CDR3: CSVEVAGQYEQYF. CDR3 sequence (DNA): TGCAGCGTTGAAGTCGCGGGACAGTACGAGCAGTACTTC.

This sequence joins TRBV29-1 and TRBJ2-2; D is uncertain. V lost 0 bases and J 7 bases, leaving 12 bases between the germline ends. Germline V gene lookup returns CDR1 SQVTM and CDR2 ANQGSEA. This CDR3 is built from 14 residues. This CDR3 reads CSVEDIFSLGELFF. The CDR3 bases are TGCAGCGTTGAAGATATATTTAGTCTCGGGGAGCTGTTTTTT.

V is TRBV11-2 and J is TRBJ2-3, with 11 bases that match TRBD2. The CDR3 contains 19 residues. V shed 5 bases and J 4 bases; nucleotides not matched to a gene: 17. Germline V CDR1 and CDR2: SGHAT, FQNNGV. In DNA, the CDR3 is TGTGCCAGCAGCCCGCGGCCCCCTACTAGCGGGAGCCCCTCAGATACGCAGTATTTT. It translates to CASSPRPPTSGSPSDTQYF.

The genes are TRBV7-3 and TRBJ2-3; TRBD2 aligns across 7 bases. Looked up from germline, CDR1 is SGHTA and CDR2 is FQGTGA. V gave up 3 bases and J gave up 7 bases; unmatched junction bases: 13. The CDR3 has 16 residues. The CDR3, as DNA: TGTGCCAGCAGCTTTGCGGCTAGCGGAGCCATCAATACGCAGTATTTT. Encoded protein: CASSFAASGAINTQYF.

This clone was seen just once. DNA for the CDR3: TGTGCCAGCAGCCCCCTAGCGGGCTTAAGCACAGATACGCAGTATTTT. As protein: CASSPLAGLSTDTQYF. The chain uses TRBV11-2 and TRBJ2-3; 8 bases align to TRBD2. The V gene's germline CDR1 is SGHAT and CDR2 FQNNGV. The V and J ends lost 5 bases and 0 bases, in that order; junction bases with no gene match: 7. The CDR3 sequence is 16 residues long.

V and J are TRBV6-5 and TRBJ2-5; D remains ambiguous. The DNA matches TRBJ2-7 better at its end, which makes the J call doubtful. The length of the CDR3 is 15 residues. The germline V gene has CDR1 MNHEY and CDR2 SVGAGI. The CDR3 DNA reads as TGTGCCAGCAGTTCCCGGGCCCCGGTCCCCTACGAGCAGTACTTC. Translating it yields CASSSRAPVPYEQYF.

CDR3 nucleotide sequence: TGCAGCGTTGAGGACACTATCGCAACTAATGAAAAACTGTTTTTT. Translation: CSVEDTIATNEKLFF. The chain carries TRBV29-1 and TRBJ1-4, with a possible D match to TRBD1 (5 bases). This CDR3 is built from 15 residues. Trimming cost V 3 bases and J 0 bases, with 11 bases left between them. The germline CDR1 and CDR2 sequences are SQVTM and ANQGSEA.

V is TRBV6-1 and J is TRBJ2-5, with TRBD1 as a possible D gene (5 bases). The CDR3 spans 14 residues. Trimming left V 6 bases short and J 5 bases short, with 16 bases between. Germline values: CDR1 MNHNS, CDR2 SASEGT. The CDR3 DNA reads TGTGCCAGCAGCCCGGCCCTAGGGGTTGAGACCCAGTACTTC. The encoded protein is CASSPALGVETQYF.

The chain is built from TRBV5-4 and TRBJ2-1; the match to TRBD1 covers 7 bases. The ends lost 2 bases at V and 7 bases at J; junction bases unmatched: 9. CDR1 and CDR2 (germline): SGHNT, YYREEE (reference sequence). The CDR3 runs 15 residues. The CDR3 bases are TGTGCCAGCAGCTTCGAGGGGGCGCTTCAGAATGAGCAGTTCTTC. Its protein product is CASSFEGALQNEQFF.

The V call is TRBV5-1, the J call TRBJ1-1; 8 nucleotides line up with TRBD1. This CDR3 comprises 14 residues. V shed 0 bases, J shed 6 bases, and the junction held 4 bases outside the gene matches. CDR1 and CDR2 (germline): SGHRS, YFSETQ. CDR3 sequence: CASSLGQGIAEAFF. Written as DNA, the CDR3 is TGCGCCAGCAGCTTGGGACAGGGGATCGCTGAAGCTTTCTTT.

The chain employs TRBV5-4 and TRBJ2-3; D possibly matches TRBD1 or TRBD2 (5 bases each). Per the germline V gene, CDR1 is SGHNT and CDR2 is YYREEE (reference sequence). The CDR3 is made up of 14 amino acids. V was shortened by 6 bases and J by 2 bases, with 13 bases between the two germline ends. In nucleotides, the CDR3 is TGTGCCAGCAAATCGGGGCAATCCACAGATACGCAGTATTTT. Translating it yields CASKSGQSTDTQYF.